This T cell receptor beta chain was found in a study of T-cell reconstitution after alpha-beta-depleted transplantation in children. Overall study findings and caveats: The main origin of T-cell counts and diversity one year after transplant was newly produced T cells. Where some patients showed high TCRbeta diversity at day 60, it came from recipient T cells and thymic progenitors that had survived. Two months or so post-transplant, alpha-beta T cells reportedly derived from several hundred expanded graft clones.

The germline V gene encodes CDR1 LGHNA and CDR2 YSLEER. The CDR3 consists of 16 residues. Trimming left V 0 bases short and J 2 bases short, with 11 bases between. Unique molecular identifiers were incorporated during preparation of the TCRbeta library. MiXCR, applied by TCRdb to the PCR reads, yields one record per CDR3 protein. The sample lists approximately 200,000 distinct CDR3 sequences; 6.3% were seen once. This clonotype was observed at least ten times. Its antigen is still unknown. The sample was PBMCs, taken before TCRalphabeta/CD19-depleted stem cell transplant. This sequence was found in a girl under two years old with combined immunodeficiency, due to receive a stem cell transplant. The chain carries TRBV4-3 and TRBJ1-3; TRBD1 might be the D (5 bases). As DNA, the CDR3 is TGCGCCAGCAGCCAAGACGGGGGGACTACTGGAAACACCATATATTTT. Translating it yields CASSQDGGTTGNTIYF.